This T cell receptor beta chain was sequenced for a study of blood T cell repertoires in COVID-19. Profiling relied on immunoSEQ multiplex PCR, and the TCRdb table lists in-frame clones only, not all of them. The data contain over 250,000 clones, 85% to 90% of them singletons. This CDR3 is built from 13 residues. The germline gives CDR1 SGDLS, CDR2 YYNGEE. Deletions cut 0 bases from V and 5 bases from J, with 8 bases between. V is TRBV9 and J is TRBJ2-5; D might be TRBD1 (5 bases). Sequencing was done on a sample of PBMCs or T cells enriched from blood (not recorded which). The TCR originated in a woman younger than 30 who had recovered from COVID-19. CDR3: CASSVAGSETQYF. In DNA form, the CDR3 reads TGTGCCAGCAGCGTAGCAGGGTCCGAGACCCAGTACTTC.